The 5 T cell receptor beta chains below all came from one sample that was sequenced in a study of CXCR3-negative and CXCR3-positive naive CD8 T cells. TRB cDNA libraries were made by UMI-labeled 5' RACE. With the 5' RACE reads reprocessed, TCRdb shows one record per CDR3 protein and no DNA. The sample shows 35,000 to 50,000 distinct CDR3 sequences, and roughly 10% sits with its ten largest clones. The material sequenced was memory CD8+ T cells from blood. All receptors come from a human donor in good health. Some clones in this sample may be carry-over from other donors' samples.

CDR3 in amino acids: CATSRDLGSPYNSPLHF. The rearrangement uses TRBV15 and TRBJ1-6. The CDR3 covers 17 residues. Germline V gene sequence: CDR1 LNHNV, CDR2 YYDKDF (reference sequence).

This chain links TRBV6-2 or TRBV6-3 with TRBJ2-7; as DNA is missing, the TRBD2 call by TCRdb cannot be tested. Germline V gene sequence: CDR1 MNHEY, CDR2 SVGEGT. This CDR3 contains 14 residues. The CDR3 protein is CASSYGGDYYEQYF.

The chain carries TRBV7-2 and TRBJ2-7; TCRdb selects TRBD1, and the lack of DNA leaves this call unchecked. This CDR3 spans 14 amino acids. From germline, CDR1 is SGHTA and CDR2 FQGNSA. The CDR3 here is CASSVEGPLGEQYF.

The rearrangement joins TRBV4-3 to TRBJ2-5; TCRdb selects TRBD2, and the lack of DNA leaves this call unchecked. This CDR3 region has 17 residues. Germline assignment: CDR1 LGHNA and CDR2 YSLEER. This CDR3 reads CASSQDWPAGVQETQYF.

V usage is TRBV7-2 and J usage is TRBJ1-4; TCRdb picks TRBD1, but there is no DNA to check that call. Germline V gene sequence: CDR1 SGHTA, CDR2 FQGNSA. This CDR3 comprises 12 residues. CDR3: CASSQRRGELFF.